The clone carrying this TCR beta chain showed up just a few times. TCRdb processed the RT-PCR reads anew with MiXCR; each CDR3 protein has one entry. The sample records 500,000 to 650,000 distinct CDR3 sequences, 7.6% being singletons. The J segment lost 4 bases and the V segment lost 6 bases, leaving 6 bases of the junction unmatched. The CDR3 consists of 15 residues. Per the germline V gene, CDR1 is MNHNS and CDR2 is SASEGT. This record comes from a study of response to subunit inactivated influenza vaccine. The sample in question was PBMCs from blood, obtained less than 30 months after vaccination. The source is a man aged 45 to 70 who received an inactivated influenza vaccine. The chain carries TRBV6-1 and TRBJ1-6; 7 nucleotides line up with TRBD1. The CDR3 here is CASRRQGSYNSPLHF. CDR3 coding DNA: TGTGCCAGCAGACGACAGGGATCGTATAATTCACCCCTCCACTTT.